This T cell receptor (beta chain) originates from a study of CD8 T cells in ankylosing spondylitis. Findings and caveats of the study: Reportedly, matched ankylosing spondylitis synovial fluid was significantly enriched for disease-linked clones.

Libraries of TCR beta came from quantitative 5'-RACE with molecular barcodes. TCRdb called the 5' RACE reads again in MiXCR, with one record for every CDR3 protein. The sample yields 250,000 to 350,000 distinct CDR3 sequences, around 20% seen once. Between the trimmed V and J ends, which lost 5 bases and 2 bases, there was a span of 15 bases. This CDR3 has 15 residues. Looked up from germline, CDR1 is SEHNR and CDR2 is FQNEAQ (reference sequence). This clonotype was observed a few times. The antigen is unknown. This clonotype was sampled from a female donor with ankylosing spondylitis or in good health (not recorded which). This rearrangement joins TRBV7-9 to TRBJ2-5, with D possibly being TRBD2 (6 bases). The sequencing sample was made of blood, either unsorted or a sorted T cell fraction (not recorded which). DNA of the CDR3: TGTGCCAGCAGCCCAAGAAGGGGACTGCAAGAGACCCAGTACTTC. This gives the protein CASSPRRGLQETQYF.